This T cell receptor beta chain was retrieved from a study of T cell responses to AZD1222 COVID-19 vaccine. Study-level background: Samples with a second dose at about 4 or about 12 weeks were pooled together. Study-level results: Compared with day 0, the breadth and depth of the Spike-specific TCR repertoire rose significantly after two doses of AZD1222. Just six AZD1222 recipients were seropositive at baseline.

This CDR3 has 14 amino acids. The germline V gene has CDR1 SGHTA and CDR2 FQGNSA. V trimming: 6 bases; J trimming: 4 bases; junction bases outside the gene matches: 8. Measured with immunoSEQ multiplex PCR; TCRdb has only the in-frame clones, and not every one. The profile shows 150,000 to 200,000 clones, 85% to 95% of them singletons. This clone was observed a handful of times. As yet, its antigen is unknown. This chain uses TRBV7-2 with TRBJ1-1; TRBD1 agrees at 7 bases. The sequence derives from an adult in good health. The specimen was peripheral blood, collected on day 0 of AZD1222 vaccination. The CDR3: CASSVRGSGTEAFF. CDR3 nucleotide sequence: TGTGCCAGCAGTGTCAGGGGGTCCGGCACTGAAGCTTTCTTT.